The clone carrying this TCR beta chain was seen a few times. Its antigen is still unknown. TCRdb called the 5' RACE reads again in MiXCR, with one record for every CDR3 protein. The sample consists of approximately 150,000 distinct CDR3 sequences, roughly a third of them appearing once. The CDR3 covers 15 residues. Germline V lookup: CDR1 LGHDT, CDR2 YNNKEL (reference sequence). V shed 4 bases and J shed 3 bases, with 12 bases lying between them. These data come from a study of CD8 T cells in ankylosing spondylitis. Study-wide results and caveats: Disease-linked clones reportedly concentrated significantly in matched ankylosing spondylitis synovial fluid.

Source material: synovial fluid, either unsorted or a sorted T cell fraction (not recorded which). This receptor was obtained from a male donor with ankylosing spondylitis. V usage is TRBV3-1 and J usage is TRBJ2-2, with D maybe TRBD2 (6 bases). The CDR3 is CASSPGTGHTGELFF. The CDR3 coding sequence is TGTGCCAGCAGCCCCGGGACTGGGCACACCGGGGAGCTGTTTTTT.